This T cell receptor (beta chain) was recorded in a study (dated by TCRdb to about 2016). The library was generated by RT-PCR. The sequencing machine was an Illumina MiSeq. In-frame beta chains were kept once TCRdb had trimmed the public reads at Q25 with fastp and called clones with MiXCR. Rows merge per CDR3 protein into single entries with the most common DNA and genes. In all, the sample holds hundreds of thousands of distinct CDR3 sequences, and over 12% of those were seen once. The top ten hold roughly 3.9% of the sample. V loses 3 bases of germline sequence and J loses 1 base, and the interval between the two ends is 10 bases. There are 14 amino acids in the CDR3, from cysteine to phenylalanine inclusive. The kept DNA is CDR3 alone, 42 bases in frame from the first base. CDR1 and CDR2 were assigned from the germline V gene as SGDLS and YYNGEE. This clonotype occurred a few times. The specificity of this receptor is unknown. Per-base qualities were not stored, and no clone one base away is much larger.

Specimen: memory CD4+ T cells from blood. The source of this sequence is a female donor in good health, serving as a healthy control. Recombination linked TRBV9 to TRBJ1-1; TRBD1 is possibly the D segment (5 matching bases). The nucleotide sequence reads as follows: TGTGCCAGCAGCGCGGGGCTAGGGAACACTGAAGCTTTCTTT. Protein translation: CASSAGLGNTEAFF.